This record concerns one TCR beta chain sequence. Its target is unknown. The sample originates from a study of cytomegalovirus exposure and HLA in healthy donors. Findings and limits, study-wide: Differences between HLA loci emerged in a later analysis of TCR association rates, with DRB1 most and HLA-C fewest.

Among the donors, all were healthy bone marrow donors. 13 Jbeta primers and 60 Vbeta primers were used for the PCR. Sequencing was performed with immunoSEQ multiplex PCR; in TCRdb, only in-frame clones are kept and a portion is missing. The data hold 200,000 to 300,000 clones, with roughly 78% observed a single time. Sequenced input: PBMCs. This sequence originates from a boy between 10 and 17 years old in good health and CMV-seronegative.

The CDR3 DNA reads TGTGCCAGCAGCCAACGGGGATTCGGGACCCAGTACTTC. This codes for CASSQRGFGTQYF. This chain joins TRBV7-2 and TRBJ2-5; D may be TRBD2 (5 bases). This CDR3 is 13 amino acids long. The V and J ends lost 5 bases and 7 bases respectively, with 14 bases between them. Germline V gene lookup returns CDR1 SGHTA and CDR2 FQGNSA.